Listed here is a single TCR beta chain. Its antigen is unknown. Once obtained from cultured CD4+ T cells, the DNA was sequenced using the Oncomine TCR Beta short-read assay. MiXCR, run by TCRdb on the PCR reads, gives a single entry per CDR3 protein. The sample carries over 15,000 distinct CDR3 sequences, about 38% recorded once. Germline assignment: CDR1 SGHRS and CDR2 YFSETQ. V trimming: 1 base; J trimming: 5 bases; junction bases outside the gene matches: 7. This CDR3 region has 17 residues. Indicated treatment: approximately 10-day PBMC culture with coronavirus spike peptide pools or control peptides (ViraFEST assay). Cells received half-medium changes with fresh IL-2 medium on days 3 and 7. These data are taken from a study of vaccination and CD4 T cells after COVID-19. Study overall: The authors exposed cells to overlapping spike peptides derived from SARS-CoV-2, HCoV-NL63, HCoV-OC43 and HCoV-229E.

Findings and caveats of the study: The authors studied relatively few convalescent patients and analyzed no early post-infection timepoints.

The origin of this receptor is a human donor with COVID-19. The chain joins TRBV5-1 to TRBJ1-6; 9 bases match TRBD1. The sample was cultured CD4+ T cells from blood. CDR3 in DNA: TGCGCCAGCAGCTTGACTGCAGGACAGGGGAATAATTCACCCCTCCACTTT. Its translation is CASSLTAGQGNNSPLHF.